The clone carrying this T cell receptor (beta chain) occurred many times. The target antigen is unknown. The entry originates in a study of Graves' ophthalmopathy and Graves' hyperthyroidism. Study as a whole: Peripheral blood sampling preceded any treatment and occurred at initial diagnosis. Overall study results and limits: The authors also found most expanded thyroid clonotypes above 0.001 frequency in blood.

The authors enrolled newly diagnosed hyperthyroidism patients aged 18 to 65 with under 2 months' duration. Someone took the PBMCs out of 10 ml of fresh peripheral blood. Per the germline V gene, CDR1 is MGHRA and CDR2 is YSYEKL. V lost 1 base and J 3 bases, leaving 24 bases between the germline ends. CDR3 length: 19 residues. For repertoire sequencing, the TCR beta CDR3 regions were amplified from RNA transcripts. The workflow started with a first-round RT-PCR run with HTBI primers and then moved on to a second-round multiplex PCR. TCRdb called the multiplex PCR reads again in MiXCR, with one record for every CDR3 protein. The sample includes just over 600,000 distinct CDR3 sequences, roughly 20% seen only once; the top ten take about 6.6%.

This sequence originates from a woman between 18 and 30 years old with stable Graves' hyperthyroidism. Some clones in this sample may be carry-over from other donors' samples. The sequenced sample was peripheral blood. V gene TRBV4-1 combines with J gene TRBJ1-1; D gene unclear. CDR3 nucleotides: TGCGCCAGCAGCCAAGGCCCCGGGGAGGTCTCACTCTGGTACACTGAAGCTTTCTTT. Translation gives CASSQGPGEVSLWYTEAFF.